This record covers a single TCR beta chain. The sample holds a few counts of this clone. No antigen is known for it. Note that gene names and germline sequences for this receptor are mouse ones. The read finishes 4 residues shy of the CDR3 end, and the germline J gene is used to complete it. This record belongs to a study of CD8+ T cells in alopecia areata (dated by TCRdb to the late 2010s). Context from the whole study: Skin from C3H/HeJ donors with spontaneous alopecia (about 6-13 months old) was grafted onto female C3H/HeJ recipients aged roughly 7-11 weeks. The RNA source kit depended on sample type: the PAXgene miRNA kit for fixed scalp, the miRNeasy kit for PBMCs, and the RNeasy kit for mouse skin. Clonality in the scalp was compared among normal scalp (n=4), patchy alopecia areata scalp (n=8), and alopecia totalis/universalis scalp (n=8). To study T cell clonal expansion in alopecia areata, the researchers applied high-throughput TCRbeta sequencing to both the C3H/HeJ mouse model and human patients. In humans, TCRbeta sequencing was performed on scalp tissue and on sorted CD4+ and CD8+ peripheral blood T cells from healthy controls and from patients with patchy or totalis/universalis alopecia areata. Amplification of TCRbeta CDR3 regions was done by immunoSEQ multiplex PCR using 35 Vbeta forward primers and 13 Jbeta reverse primers.

Pooled mouse cutaneous lymph node cells were stained for CD4, CD8alpha, NKG2D, NKG2ACE and other markers and were then sorted on a BD Influx. Germline trimming amounts to 8 bases on V and 6 bases on J, with 5 as the count of junction bases outside the gene matches. The CDR3 numbers 14 residues from cysteine through phenylalanine. The DNA shown is the part of the CDR3 that was read: 30 bases, in frame from base 1. The germline V gene sets CDR1 to NNHDY and CDR2 to SYVADS. The paper's findings and limits, for the study overall: Compared with normal scalp, lesional scalp, particularly in alopecia totalis/universalis, had higher clonality and more expanded CD8+ clones, which suggests antigenic drive. Resident alphabeta T cells in normal human skin are also sequenced, complicating scalp TCR repertoire analysis, unlike mouse skin dominated by gammadelta T cells. Shared TCR sequences between patients were less evident than in mice, which may be partly attributable to HLA diversity in the patient population.

The library was prepared using the immunoSEQ multiplex PCR assay. For TCR sequencing, RNA was extracted from every sample and reverse transcribed into cDNA to serve as template. SuperScript III was used for first-strand cDNA synthesis, primed with a 2:1 mix of oligo-dT and random hexamers. A synthetic immune receptor repertoire was used to assess amplification bias, and residual bias was removed computationally. Libraries were sequenced on Illumina HiSeq with 60 bp reads covering the CDR3, read from J toward V. Concerning the study's data processing: Raw reads were preprocessed for error removal, and CDR3 was defined according to IMGT conventions as running from the conserved cysteine to phenylalanine. Clonality was calculated as 1 minus Shannon entropy normalized by log2 of the number of productive unique TCRs. Scalp TCRbeta sequences were cross-referenced with sorted blood CD4 and CD8 repertoires so that the CD4 or CD8 identity of scalp clones could be inferred. This immuneACCESS table, as held by TCRdb, lists in-frame sequences with V and J called but not all clones. Of the missing ones, under half trace to an unresolved V gene in checked studies; the others have no known cause. V and J calls and clone size follow that table, whereas D and trimming were derived from the DNA. For this sample the table reports around 20,000 clones, with no clone seen just once. Around 29% of the sample is taken by the ten largest.

Sequenced: CD8+ T cells sorted from a lymph node. This receptor was taken from a C3H/HeJ mouse with alopecia areata. The MHC haplotype of this strain is H2-k. The chain is made from TRBV13-3 and TRBJ1-4; TRBD1 agrees with 12 junctional bases. Incomplete CDR3 DNA: TGTGCCAGTATGGGACAGGGGGCAGACGAA. Its coded protein is CASMGQGADE. The whole CDR3 reads CASMGQGADERLFF.